The 32 T cell receptor beta chains reported below all come from one sample, sequenced in a study of preoperative IRX-2 immunotherapy in early breast cancer (dated by TCRdb to about 2019). Library construction relied on the immunoSEQ multiplex PCR assay. TCRdb stores this immuneACCESS table with in-frame sequences only. Part of the clones is absent; in the studies checked, under half of the shortfall reflects unresolved V genes, and no reason is known for the rest. This sample comprises about 19,000 clones, 85% of them detected only once. Approximately 1.1% of the sample rests with the top ten. The sample's treatment or condition, from its label and the paper: preoperative locoregional IRX-2 cytokine immunotherapy. Sequencing was performed on lymph node tissue, taken after IRX-2 immunotherapy. These receptor sequences come from a human donor with breast cancer.

The V gene is TRBV9, the J gene TRBJ1-5, with D unclear. The CDR3 is 14 amino acids. The germline gives CDR1 SGDLS, CDR2 YYNGEE. V was trimmed by 0 bases and J by 1 base, leaving 5 bases between them. In nucleotides, the CDR3 is TGTGCCAGCAGCGTAGGTTTCAGCAATCAGCCCCAGCATTTT. As protein: CASSVGFSNQPQHF.

The gene calls are TRBV6-8 and TRBJ1-5; TRBD1 matches 7 bases. V was pared by 5 bases and J by 4 bases, with 2 bases of the junction left unmatched. CDR3 length: 13 residues. CDR1 is MNHGY and CDR2 is SAAAGT in the germline V gene. The CDR3 protein is CASSMTGNQPQHF. The CDR3 DNA follows: TGTGCCAGCAGTATGACAGGGAATCAGCCCCAGCATTTT.

This chain connects TRBV19 to TRBJ2-3, with 8 bases aligning to TRBD2. CDR3 length equals 16 residues. J lost 2 bases, V lost 5 bases, and 9 bases had no gene match. The germline CDR1 and CDR2 sequences are LNHDA and SQIVND (reference sequence). In DNA form, the CDR3 reads TGTGCCAGTAGTGCCAGCGGGAGCGCCCCCACAGATACGCAGTATTTT. Residues: CASSASGSAPTDTQYF.

This sequence joins TRBV28 and TRBJ2-7; 8 bases line up with TRBD1. V shed 3 bases and J 2 bases; nucleotides not matched to a gene: 0. The CDR3 has 13 amino acids. From germline, CDR1 is MDHEN and CDR2 SYDVKM. CDR3 in DNA: TGTGCCAGCAGTTTGGACAGGGCCTACGAGCAGTACTTC. Translation gives CASSLDRAYEQYF.

The genes are TRBV19 and TRBJ2-1; D is tentatively TRBD1 or TRBD2 (6 bases each). Per germline, CDR1 LNHDA and CDR2 SQIVND (reference sequence). The CDR3 is 15 amino acids. Trimming stripped 7 bases from V and 0 bases from J, with 13 bases between. This CDR3 is CASKGGVGSYNEQFF. The CDR3 nucleotides are TGTGCCAGTAAGGGGGGCGTCGGCTCCTACAATGAGCAGTTCTTC.

V is TRBV1 and J is TRBJ2-2; the table's D call of TRBD1 was not tested on the DNA. TRBV1 is classified as a pseudogene. The CDR3 has 17 residues. The CDR3 nucleotides are TGCGCCAGCAGCCAAGATCACAGGGGGCAAAACACCGGGGAGCTGTTTTTT. Protein product: CASSQDHRGQNTGELFF.

V is TRBV10-2 and J is TRBJ1-1, with D unclear. Per germline, CDR1 WSHSY and CDR2 SAAADI. CDR3 length: 13 amino acids. V dropped 3 bases and J dropped 1 base, with 6 bases sitting between them. CDR3 sequence (DNA): TGCGCCAGCAGTGACGCCGGGAACACTGAAGCTTTCTTT. Residues: CASSDAGNTEAFF.

V is TRBV18 and J is TRBJ1-1; no definite D call. This CDR3 has 15 amino acids. V dropped 2 bases and J dropped 1 base, with 11 bases sitting between them. Germline loops: CDR1 KGHSH, CDR2 LQKENI. The CDR3: CASSPERFRNTEAFF. The DNA for the CDR3 is TGTGCCAGCTCACCAGAGCGTTTCCGGAACACTGAAGCTTTCTTT.

The chain couples TRBV28 to TRBJ2-3; 7 positions agree with TRBD1. The junction had 4 bases not matched to a gene; V was cut back by 6 bases and J by 1 base. CDR3 length: 14 amino acids. Germline V gives CDR1 MDHEN, CDR2 SYDVKM. The CDR3: CASRSTGGTDTQYF. The CDR3 DNA reads TGTGCCAGCAGATCTACAGGGGGCACAGATACGCAGTATTTT.

This clone has a handful of counts. The chain is built from TRBV19 and TRBJ2-6; possible D gene TRBD1, 6 bases. V was pared by 10 bases and J by 1 base, with 8 bases between. CDR3 length: 13 amino acids. Germline V gene sequence: CDR1 LNHDA, CDR2 SQIVND (reference sequence). The CDR3 bases are TGTGCCACCGGACAGTCTGGGGCCAACGTCCTGACTTTC. Protein sequence: CATGQSGANVLTF.

Only one count was recorded for this clone. The V call is TRBV29-1, the J call TRBJ2-3; 8 nucleotides agree with TRBD1. This CDR3 is built from 13 residues. Germline V gene data show CDR1 as SQVTM and CDR2 as ANQGSEA. Trimming removed 6 bases from V and 3 bases from J; junction bases left unmatched: 5. The CDR3 loop reads CSVWTGRTDTQYF. Here the CDR3 DNA reads TGCAGCGTCTGGACAGGGAGAACAGATACGCAGTATTTT.

This clone was counted once. The CDR3 region is CASSFSLGDGSSYEQYF. CDR3 nucleotides: TGCGCCAGCAGCTTTTCTTTGGGGGACGGCAGCTCCTACGAGCAGTACTTC. This chain links TRBV5-1 with TRBJ2-7; the D gene could be TRBD1 or TRBD2 (5 bases each). CDR1 is SGHRS and CDR2 is YFSETQ in the germline V gene. V dropped 2 bases and J dropped 0 bases, with 18 bases sitting between them. The CDR3 spans 17 residues.

This chain joins TRBV6-8 and TRBJ1-2, with D possibly being TRBD1 (6 bases). The ends were cut back, 5 bases at V and 4 bases at J, with 17 bases in the middle. This CDR3 is built from 15 residues. From germline, CDR1 is MNHGY and CDR2 SAAAGT. DNA of the CDR3: TGTGCCAGCAGTGGTTGGACAGTTCCTCCCTATGGCTACACCTTC. It translates to CASSGWTVPPYGYTF.

The chain has TRBV19 and TRBJ2-3, with D possibly being TRBD2 (6 bases). This CDR3 is built from 15 residues. The V gene lost 3 bases and the J gene lost 2 bases, with 12 bases spanning the gap. The germline V gene encodes CDR1 LNHDA and CDR2 SQIVND (reference sequence). The CDR3 DNA sequence: TGTGCCAGTAGTATCACCAGCGGGCTCACAGATACGCAGTATTTT. It yields the protein CASSITSGLTDTQYF.

The chain recombines TRBV5-1 with TRBJ2-7, with TRBD1 identical over 9 bases. The CDR3 is made up of 14 amino acids. Losses at the gene ends were 3 bases for V and 6 bases for J; bases not matched to a gene: 7. Germline V lookup: CDR1 SGHRS, CDR2 YFSETQ. In DNA form, the CDR3 reads TGCGCCAGCAGCTCCTCCGGGACAGGGTTCGAGCAGTACTTC. Its protein is CASSSSGTGFEQYF.

The J gene is TRBJ2-3, the V gene TRBV18, with TRBD1 matching 11 bases. The CDR3 has 14 residues. With 8 bases clipped from V and 5 bases from J, the junction kept 6 bases outside the gene matches. Germline CDR1 reads KGHSH; CDR2 reads LQKENI. In nucleotides, the CDR3 is TGTGCCAGCACCCAGGGGACAGGGGGAGATACGCAGTATTTT. Translated: CASTQGTGGDTQYF.

This clone was recorded only once. The V gene is TRBV5-1, the J gene TRBJ2-1, with D perhaps TRBD2 (6 bases). V gave up 2 bases and J gave up 8 bases, with 14 bases separating them. CDR3 size: 14 residues. The germline CDR1 and CDR2 sequences are SGHRS and YFSETQ. In DNA, the CDR3 is TGCGCCAGCAGCTTCAGGTCGGGGGTGGATGAGCAGTTCTTC. Translation: CASSFRSGVDEQFF.

This chain connects TRBV5-1 to TRBJ2-1, with 8 bases aligning to TRBD2. This CDR3 is built from 15 residues. V shed 0 bases, J shed 7 bases, and the junction held 6 bases outside the gene matches. Germline V gives CDR1 SGHRS, CDR2 YFSETQ. CDR3 nucleotides: TGCGCCAGCAGCTTGGAAGCGGGAGTGTTGAATGAGCAGTTCTTC. Translated, it gives CASSLEAGVLNEQFF.

The chain joins TRBV23-1 to TRBJ1-1; TRBD1 agrees at 9 bases. TRBV23-1 is filed as an ORF, its function uncertain. The CDR3 runs 15 residues. V lost 2 bases and J lost 6; bases outside the gene matches: 7. CDR3 DNA sequence: TGCGCCAGCAGTCAAACCGGGACAGGGCTCGCTGAAGCTTTCTTT. Protein: CASSQTGTGLAEAFF.

This rearrangement joins TRBV30 to TRBJ1-1; D possibly corresponds to TRBD1 (5 bases). There are 15 residues in the CDR3. Germline V gives CDR1 GTSNPN, CDR2 SVGIG (reference sequence). V was cut by 4 bases and J by 4 bases, with 19 bases left in between. CDR3: CAWMERGVRVTEAFF. CDR3 nucleotides: TGTGCCTGGATGGAACGAGGGGTTCGGGTCACTGAAGCTTTCTTT.

The chain carries TRBV18 and TRBJ1-1; D is perhaps TRBD1 (6 bases). The CDR3 contains 14 residues. V lost 5 bases and J 2 bases, leaving 12 bases between the germline ends. Germline CDR1 and CDR2: KGHSH and LQKENI. This CDR3 is CASSVRGGNTEAFF. The DNA of the CDR3 is TGTGCCAGCTCAGTCCGAGGGGGAAACACTGAAGCTTTCTTT.

V and J are TRBV5-1 and TRBJ2-5; possible D gene TRBD1, 5 bases. Trimming shortened V by 4 bases and J by 1 base, and 17 bases separated the two germline ends. The CDR3 is made up of 16 amino acids. Germline V lookup: CDR1 SGHRS, CDR2 YFSETQ. The CDR3 loop is CASSPGRGSSQETQYF. For the CDR3, the DNA is TGCGCCAGCAGCCCCGGAAGGGGCAGTTCCCAAGAGACCCAGTACTTC.

This rearrangement joins TRBV14 to TRBJ2-7; TRBD1 is a possible D gene (6 bases). V shed 5 bases and J shed 10 bases, with 18 bases lying between them. From germline, CDR1 is SGHDN and CDR2 FVKESK. The CDR3 length is 13 residues. CDR3 nucleotide sequence: TGTGCCAGCAGCGGAAGACCTGGACAGCCCCAGTACTTC. Translating it yields CASSGRPGQPQYF. Full variable domain (rest looked up from reference TRBV14 and TRBJ2-7): EAGVTQFPSHSVIEKGQTVTLRCDPISGHDNLYWYRRVMGKEIKFLLHFVKESKQDESGMPNNRFLAERTGGTYSTLKVQPAELEDSGVYFCASSGRPGQPQYFGPGTRLTVT.

The chain couples TRBV2 to TRBJ1-4; D is unclear. V was clipped by 5 bases and J by 6 bases, with 10 bases between them. This CDR3 comprises 13 residues. Germline values: CDR1 SNHLY, CDR2 FYNNEI. In nucleotides, the CDR3 is TGTGCCAGCAGTAACGACATCTATGAAAAACTGTTTTTT. This translates into CASSNDIYEKLFF.

This chain connects TRBV28 to TRBJ1-4; 7 bases map to TRBD1. The CDR3 totals 12 residues. V trimming: 6 bases; J trimming: 8 bases; junction bases outside the gene matches: 3. Per germline, CDR1 MDHEN and CDR2 SYDVKM. The DNA of the CDR3 is TGTGCCAGCAGACTGGACAGGGAAAAACTGTTTTTT. Encoded protein: CASRLDREKLFF.

V usage is TRBV6-8 and J usage is TRBJ2-1; D might be TRBD2 (6 bases). The length of the CDR3 is 13 residues. Looked up from germline, CDR1 is MNHGY and CDR2 is SAAAGT. The V gene lost 7 bases and the J gene lost 12 bases, with 19 bases spanning the gap. As DNA, the CDR3 is TGTGCCAGCAAGGGGACTGGAGGTCTGAGGCAGTTCTTC. Amino acid sequence: CASKGTGGLRQFF.

This chain connects TRBV6-8 to TRBJ2-1; TRBD2 matches at 9 bases. The ends lost 8 bases at V and 7 bases at J; junction bases unmatched: 9. The CDR3 length is 14 residues. CDR1 is MNHGY, CDR2 SAAAGT, per germline. The CDR3 region is CASGLSGGRNEQFF. The CDR3 DNA reads TGTGCCAGCGGATTAAGCGGGGGGCGGAATGAGCAGTTCTTC.

The CDR3 DNA sequence: TGTGCCAGCACGGGGGACGACCTCTATAATTCACCCCTCCACTTT. Translating it yields CASTGDDLYNSPLHF. V is TRBV6-8 and J is TRBJ1-6; D is possibly TRBD1 (5 bases). V gave up 7 bases and J gave up 3 bases, with 13 bases separating them. Germline CDR1 is MNHGY and CDR2 is SAAAGT. This CDR3 has 15 amino acids.

The rearrangement uses TRBV18 and TRBJ2-2, with a weak D call TRBD2 (5 bases). V lost 5 bases and J lost 5, with 9 bases in between. CDR1 KGHSH and CDR2 LQKENI come from the germline V gene. The CDR3 is 13 residues long. The CDR3 region is CASSELATGELFF. The CDR3 region has the DNA TGTGCCAGCTCAGAGCTAGCAACCGGGGAGCTGTTTTTT.

This clone was seen once. The rearrangement links TRBV25-1 to TRBJ2-2; D gene ambiguous. V lost 4 bases, J lost 4 bases, and 4 bases lay in between. Germline-derived CDR1 and CDR2 are MGHDK and SYGVNS. The CDR3 has 12 amino acids. The CDR3 region has the DNA TGTGCCAGCAGTGGAGGCACCGGGGAGCTGTTTTTT. It yields the protein CASSGGTGELFF.

The CDR3 DNA follows: TGTGCCAGCAGACCACGACAAGCCAAGTCCCAAGAGACCCAGTACTTC. Its translation: CASRPRQAKSQETQYF. The J gene is TRBJ2-5, the V gene TRBV6-8; D remains unclear. The CDR3 is made up of 16 amino acids. V gave up 6 bases and J gave up 1 base, with 18 bases separating them. Germline V gene sequence: CDR1 MNHGY, CDR2 SAAAGT.

CDR3 loop: CASIPGLPSYEQYF. CDR3 coding DNA: TGTGCCAGCATCCCCGGCCTCCCTTCCTACGAGCAGTACTTC. The chain links TRBV6-8 to TRBJ2-7, with unresolved D. Germline-derived CDR1 and CDR2 are MNHGY and SAAAGT. V was trimmed by 7 bases and J by 1 base, leaving 14 bases between them. This CDR3 has 14 residues.